These 21 T cell receptor beta chains were sequenced from one sample in a study of T cell repertoires in cytomegalovirus infection. Their antigen targets remain unknown. Each CDR3 protein is one row after TCRdb ran MiXCR on the reads. The sample shows 30,000 to 40,000 distinct CDR3 sequences, approximately 52% of them seen only once. The starting material was CD8+ T cells from cultured PBMCs, obtained from culture after CMV antigen stimulation. The receptors were sampled from a human donor in good health (CMV status not recorded). Some clones in this sample may be carry-over from other donors' samples.

This clonotype was seen a few times. The chain employs TRBV7-2 and TRBJ1-1; a possible D gene is TRBD1 (5 bases). V was clipped by 3 bases and J by 4 bases, with 9 bases between them. Germline CDR1 reads SGHTA; CDR2 reads FQGNSA. There are 13 residues in the CDR3. CDR3 in amino acids: CASSLGGTTEAFF. The CDR3 coding sequence is TGTGCCAGCAGCTTGGGGGGTACCACTGAAGCTTTCTTT.

The V and J genes are TRBV7-3 and TRBJ1-2; D is undetermined. V was shortened by 5 bases and J by 4 bases, with 11 bases between the two germline ends. The germline gives CDR1 SGHTA, CDR2 FQGTGA. The CDR3 length is 13 residues. CDR3 residues: CASSPDHGYGYTF. DNA for the CDR3: TGTGCCAGCAGCCCCGACCATGGCTATGGCTACACCTTC.

Note on this clonotype: One junction end disagrees with the germline gene, perhaps due to a read error. This rearrangement joins TRBV2 to TRBJ2-7, with 7 bases that match TRBD2. This CDR3 has 15 residues. Looked up from germline, CDR1 is SNHLY and CDR2 is FYNNEI. The CDR3 region has the DNA TGTGACAGCAGTGAGAAGCCAGGGACTACCTACGAGCAGTACTTC. This gives the protein CDSSEKPGTTYEQYF.

The V call is TRBV27, the J call TRBJ2-7; D not resolved. Looked up from germline, CDR1 is MNHEY and CDR2 is SMNVEV (reference sequence). Trimming removed 2 bases from V and 7 bases from J, with 15 bases in between. CDR3 length equals 14 residues. The CDR3 sequence: CASSLGSRQEEQYF. The CDR3 DNA is TGTGCCAGCAGTTTAGGTTCCAGGCAGGAGGAGCAGTACTTC.

The chain carries TRBV5-4 and TRBJ2-7; D is perhaps TRBD2 (5 bases). The V and J ends lost 4 bases and 4 bases respectively, with 18 bases between them. Per the germline V gene, CDR1 is SGHNT and CDR2 is YYREEE (reference sequence). This CDR3 comprises 15 residues. The CDR3 loop reads CASSPKAGSPYEQYF. The CDR3 DNA is TGTGCCAGCAGCCCTAAGGCGGGCTCCCCTTACGAGCAGTACTTC.

Only a few counts were recorded for this clonotype. The chain has TRBV7-9 and TRBJ1-5; the D gene is possibly TRBD1 (5 bases). Germline V gene data show CDR1 as SEHNR and CDR2 as FQNEAQ (reference sequence). The ends were cut back, 4 bases at V and 4 bases at J, with 8 bases in the middle. The CDR3 has 13 residues. The CDR3 loop reads CASSSGQNQPQHF. CDR3 nucleotides: TGTGCCAGCAGCTCCGGACAAAATCAGCCCCAGCATTTT.

This clonotype was observed a single time. The chain has TRBV19 and TRBJ2-3, with D possibly being TRBD1 (6 bases). This CDR3 is built from 14 residues. Germline values: CDR1 LNHDA, CDR2 SQIVND (reference sequence). V gave up 4 bases and J gave up 2 bases, with 10 bases separating them. CDR3 sequence (DNA): TGTGCCAGTAGTAAGGACAGCATCACAGATACGCAGTATTTT. This sequence encodes CASSKDSITDTQYF.

The CDR3 DNA reads as TGTGCCAGCAGCCCCGGGACAGGGGGCATCACTGAAGCTTTCTTT. Translated, it gives CASSPGTGGITEAFF. This chain connects TRBV11-3 to TRBJ1-1; TRBD1 matches at 12 bases. This CDR3 has 15 amino acids. Trimming removed 5 bases from V and 4 bases from J; junction bases left unmatched: 5. Germline lookup yields CDR1 SGHNT and CDR2 YENEEA. The whole variable domain, filled in from reference TRBV11-3 and TRBJ1-1, reads EAGVVQSPRYKIIEKKQPVAFWCNPISGHNTLYWYLQNLGQGPELLIRYENEEAVDDSQLPKDRFSAERLKGVDSTLKIQPAELGDSAVYLCASSPGTGGITEAFFGQGTRLTVV.

The V gene is TRBV4-1, the J gene TRBJ2-2, with D possibly being TRBD1 (7 bases). Germline assignment: CDR1 MGHRA and CDR2 YSYEKL. This CDR3 region has 15 residues. The V and J ends lost 1 base and 14 bases respectively, with 20 bases between them. CDR3 amino acids: CASSQGQGRLGTLFF. The CDR3 bases are TGCGCCAGCAGCCAAGGACAGGGACGACTTGGGACTCTGTTTTTT.

The V call is TRBV7-2, the J call TRBJ2-5; 7 positions match TRBD2. Trimming removed 5 bases from V and 3 bases from J; junction bases left unmatched: 6. CDR1 is SGHTA and CDR2 is FQGNSA in the germline V gene. This CDR3 is 14 amino acids long. The CDR3 DNA sequence: TGTGCCAGCAGCCCATCCGGGACTAAAGAGACCCAGTACTTC. Protein: CASSPSGTKETQYF.

V and J are TRBV4-1 and TRBJ1-1, with 12 bases fitting TRBD1. Germline V gives CDR1 MGHRA, CDR2 YSYEKL. The junction had 5 bases not matched to a gene; V was cut back by 4 bases and J by 5 bases. The CDR3 length is 15 residues. CDR3 region: CASSPGTGGRTEAFF. The CDR3 DNA follows: TGCGCCAGCAGCCCAGGGACAGGGGGCCGGACTGAAGCTTTCTTT.

As to this clonotype: A junction boundary mismatches the germline segment, possibly from a read error. The V and J genes are TRBV4-1 and TRBJ2-1; D not resolved. In germline, CDR1 is MGHRA, CDR2 YSYEKL. This CDR3 is built from 16 residues. The CDR3 nucleotides read TGTGCCAGCAGCCAAGGATTAAGCACAGCCTACAATGAGCAGTTCTTC. It specifies CASSQGLSTAYNEQFF.

This clonotype was counted between two and nine times. J is TRBJ2-1 and V is TRBV7-8, with D perhaps matching TRBD1 or TRBD2 (5 bases each). This CDR3 has 16 residues. From germline, CDR1 is SGHVS and CDR2 FQNEAQ. Trimming stripped 5 bases from V and 6 bases from J, with 20 bases between. For the CDR3, the DNA is TGTGCCAGCAGCCCACCTCGGGGCGCACTGGGCAATGAGCAGTTCTTC. Protein product: CASSPPRGALGNEQFF.

The table lists this clonotype with a few counts. The chain uses TRBV7-2 and TRBJ2-3; 11 bases line up with TRBD2. Germline loops: CDR1 SGHTA, CDR2 FQGNSA. The CDR3 consists of 16 residues. The trim removed 5 bases at V and 2 bases at J, leaving 6 bases unmatched. Written as DNA, the CDR3 is TGTGCCAGCAGCGTAAGACTAGCGGGACCCACAGATACGCAGTATTTT. The encoded protein is CASSVRLAGPTDTQYF.

The sample holds a few counts of this clonotype. The chain recombines TRBV7-9 with TRBJ1-1; 8 nucleotides line up with TRBD1. Trimming removed 1 base from V and 0 bases from J; junction bases left unmatched: 7. The CDR3 is 17 amino acids. Germline-derived CDR1 and CDR2 are SEHNR and FQNEAQ (reference sequence). CDR3: CASSLGLRQGMNTEAFF. In DNA, the CDR3 is TGTGCCAGCAGCTTAGGACTCCGACAGGGGATGAACACTGAAGCTTTCTTT.

V and J are TRBV7-9 and TRBJ1-1, with 9 nucleotides matching TRBD1. The germline V gene has CDR1 SEHNR and CDR2 FQNEAQ (reference sequence). The V and J ends lost 6 bases and 1 base, in that order; junction bases with no gene match: 3. This CDR3 has 14 amino acids. The CDR3 DNA sequence: TGTGCCAGCAGAGGACAGGGGCCGAACACTGAAGCTTTCTTT. Amino acids: CASRGQGPNTEAFF.

This clonotype was seen a few times. J is TRBJ1-1 and V is TRBV12-3 or TRBV12-4, with 7 nucleotides matching TRBD1. This CDR3 region has 12 residues. V was clipped by 8 bases and J by 6 bases; unmatched bases: 6. The CDR3 DNA reads as TGTGCCAGCCGTACAGGGGTGGCTGAAGCTTTCTTT. It codes for CASRTGVAEAFF.

This clonotype was seen a few times. The chain has TRBV7-3 and TRBJ2-1, with TRBD1 identical over 9 bases. The CDR3 loop spans 16 amino acids. Germline V lookup: CDR1 SGHTA, CDR2 FQGTGA. Trimming cost V 5 bases and J 6 bases; bases outside gene matches: 11. CDR3 amino acids: CASSLGQGKGLNEQFF. The CDR3 coding sequence is TGTGCCAGCAGCCTCGGACAGGGGAAAGGACTCAATGAGCAGTTCTTC.

The chain carries TRBV3-1 and TRBJ2-1; D assignment may be TRBD1 or TRBD2 (5 bases each). V dropped 6 bases and J dropped 8 bases, with 11 bases sitting between them. The germline V gene encodes CDR1 LGHDT and CDR2 YNNKEL (reference sequence). The CDR3 runs 12 residues. The CDR3 sequence: CASRGVYYEQFF. The CDR3 region has the DNA TGTGCCAGCAGGGGGGTCTATTATGAGCAGTTCTTC.

This clonotype has more than one count but fewer than ten. The rearrangement links TRBV7-3 to TRBJ1-1, with D possibly matching TRBD1 (5 bases). Germline V gene sequence: CDR1 SGHTA, CDR2 FQGTGA. V lost 1 base to trimming and J lost 6 bases, with 27 bases between them. This CDR3 has 19 residues. The chain's CDR3 is CASSLIGPPQVGRTPEAFF. In DNA form, the CDR3 reads TGTGCCAGCAGCTTAATTGGTCCCCCACAGGTTGGGAGGACCCCTGAAGCTTTCTTT.

This chain links TRBV7-2 with TRBJ2-5; 7 bases match TRBD1. The CDR3 covers 15 residues. Germline V lookup: CDR1 SGHTA, CDR2 FQGNSA. V was clipped by 5 bases and J by 1 base; unmatched bases: 7. CDR3 DNA: TGTGCCAGCAGCCCGCAGACAGGGCTCCAAGAGACCCAGTACTTC. It translates to CASSPQTGLQETQYF.